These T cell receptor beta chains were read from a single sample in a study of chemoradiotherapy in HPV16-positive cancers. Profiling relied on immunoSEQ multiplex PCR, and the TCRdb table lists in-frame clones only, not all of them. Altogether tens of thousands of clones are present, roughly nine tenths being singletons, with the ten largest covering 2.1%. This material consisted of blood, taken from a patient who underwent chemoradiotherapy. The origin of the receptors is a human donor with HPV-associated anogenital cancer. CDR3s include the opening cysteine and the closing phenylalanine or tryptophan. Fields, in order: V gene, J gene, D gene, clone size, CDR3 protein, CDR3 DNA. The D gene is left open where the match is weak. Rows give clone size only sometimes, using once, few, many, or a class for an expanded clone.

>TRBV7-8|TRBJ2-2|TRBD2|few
CASSLRTSRSTGELFF
TGTGCCAGCAGCCTAAGGACTAGCAGGAGCACCGGGGAGCTGTTTTTT
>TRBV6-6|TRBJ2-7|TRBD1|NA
CASSTRQGFSYEQYF
TGTGCCAGCAGTACTAGACAGGGCTTCTCCTACGAGCAGTACTTC
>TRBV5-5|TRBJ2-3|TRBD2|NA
CASSRSGGKDTQYF
TGTGCCAGCAGCCGAAGCGGGGGTAAAGATACGCAGTATTTT
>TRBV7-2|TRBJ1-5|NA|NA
CASSLDTLRPQPQHF
TGTGCCAGCAGCTTAGACACGCTTAGGCCTCAGCCCCAGCATTTT
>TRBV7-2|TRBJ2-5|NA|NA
CASSLAARLGQETQYF
TGTGCCAGCAGCTTAGCGGCGAGGCTAGGGCAAGAGACCCAGTACTTC
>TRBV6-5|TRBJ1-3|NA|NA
CASSAESRGNTIYF
TGTGCCAGCAGTGCCGAAAGCAGAGGAAACACCATATATTTT
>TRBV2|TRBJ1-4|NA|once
CASSGGNNEKLFF
TGTGCCAGCAGCGGGGGGAATAATGAAAAACTGTTTTTT
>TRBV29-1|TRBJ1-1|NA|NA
CSHSRSLLETEAFF
TGCAGCCACTCCAGGTCCCTCTTGGAGACTGAAGCTTTCTTT
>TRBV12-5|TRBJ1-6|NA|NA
CASGRSGVGSPLHF
TGTGCTAGTGGCCGTTCAGGGGTGGGTTCACCCCTCCACTTT
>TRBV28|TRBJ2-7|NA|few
CASSNYESYEQYF
TGTGCCAGCAGTAATTACGAATCCTACGAGCAGTACTTC
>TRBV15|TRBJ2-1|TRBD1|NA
CATLTGTGVGGNEQFF
TGTGCCACCTTGACCGGGACAGGGGTCGGGGGCAATGAGCAGTTCTTC
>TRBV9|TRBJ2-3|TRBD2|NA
CASSVRGGSSTDTQYF
TGTGCCAGCAGCGTACGGGGAGGGTCTAGCACAGATACGCAGTATTTT
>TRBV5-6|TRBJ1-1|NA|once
CASSLRGGIGQTEAFF
TGTGCCAGCAGCTTGAGAGGAGGAATAGGGCAGACTGAAGCTTTCTTT
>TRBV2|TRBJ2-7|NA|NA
CASSVGGDGEQYF
TGTGCCAGCAGTGTAGGGGGGGATGGCGAGCAGTACTTC
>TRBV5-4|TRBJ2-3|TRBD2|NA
CASSLEARGSTTDTQYF
TGTGCCAGCAGCTTGGAGGCGCGGGGGTCTACTACAGATACGCAGTATTTT
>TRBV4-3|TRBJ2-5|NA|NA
CASSQDIWGGPFYQTQYF
TGCGCCAGCAGCCAAGATATTTGGGGGGGGCCGTTTTATCAGACCCAGTACTTC
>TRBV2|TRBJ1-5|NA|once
CASRQVGQPQHF
TGTGCCAGCAGACAGGTCGGTCAGCCCCAGCATTTT
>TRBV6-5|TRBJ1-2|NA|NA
CASSRTNYGYTF
TGTGCCAGCAGCCGAACTAACTATGGCTACACCTTC
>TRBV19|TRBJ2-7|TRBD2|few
CASSIVAGGYEQYF
TGTGCCAGTAGTATAGTAGCGGGGGGCTACGAGCAGTACTTC
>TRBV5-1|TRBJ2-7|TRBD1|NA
CASSLTADREDYEQYF
TGCGCCAGCAGCCTAACAGCGGACAGGGAGGACTACGAGCAGTACTTC
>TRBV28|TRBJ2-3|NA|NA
CASRRPGTGTDTQYF
TGTGCCAGCAGACGTCCAGGGACTGGAACAGATACGCAGTATTTT
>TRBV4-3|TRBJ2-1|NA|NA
CASSQETQNEQFF
TGCGCCAGCAGCCAAGAAACTCAAAATGAGCAGTTCTTC
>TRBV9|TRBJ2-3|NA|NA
CASSQGDTQYF
TGTGCCAGCAGTCAGGGAGATACGCAGTATTTT
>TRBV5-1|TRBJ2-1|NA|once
CASSPGHYNEQFF
TGCGCCAGCAGCCCGGGACACTACAATGAGCAGTTCTTC
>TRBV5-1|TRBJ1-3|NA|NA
CASSLSDSRNTIYF
TGCGCCAGCAGCTTATCGGACAGTCGAAACACCATATATTTT
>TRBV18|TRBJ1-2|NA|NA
CASSPRDGGYTF
TGTGCCAGCTCGCCCCGGGACGGAGGCTACACCTTC
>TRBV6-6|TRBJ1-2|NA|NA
CASLILLGGYTF
TGTGCCAGCCTAATTCTCTTGGGAGGCTACACCTTC
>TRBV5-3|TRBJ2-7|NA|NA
CARSLGQYYEQYF
TGTGCCAGAAGCTTGGGACAGTATTACGAGCAGTACTTC
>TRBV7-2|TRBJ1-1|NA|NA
CASSQGLLNTEAFF
TGTGCCAGCAGCCAGGGGCTTTTGAACACTGAAGCTTTCTTT
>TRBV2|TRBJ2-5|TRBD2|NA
CASSSGLAGAQETQYF
TGTGCCAGCAGCTCGGGACTAGCGGGGGCCCAAGAGACCCAGTACTTC